This TCR beta chain was sequenced in a study of CD8 T cells in ankylosing spondylitis. Using its own MiXCR run on the 5' RACE reads, TCRdb lists one record per CDR3 protein. The sample lists roughly 120,000 distinct CDR3 sequences; around 7% were seen once. This clonotype appeared many times. Trimming left V 10 bases short and J 6 bases short, with 13 bases between. Germline CDR1 MNHNS, CDR2 SASEGT. The CDR3 runs 12 residues. The sample consisted of blood, either unsorted or a sorted T cell fraction (not recorded which). The genes are TRBV6-1 and TRBJ2-1, with D uncertain. This sequence originates from a male donor with ankylosing spondylitis or in good health (not recorded which). The CDR3 region has the DNA TGTGCCATAGAGCGTCTGGGCAATGAGCAGTTCTTC. This gives the protein CAIERLGNEQFF.